The sequence of this T cell receptor (beta chain) was determined in a study of shared clonotypes between healthy human individuals. Points from the study as a whole: Clonotype sharing among donors likely depends on sequencing depth.

The protocol was immunoSEQ multiplex PCR, while the TCRdb copy is restricted to in-frame clones and leaves out a portion. The data contain roughly 2,300,000 clones, 80% to 95% of them seen just once; the ten biggest clones take up approximately 0.39%. The CDR3 covers 11 residues. Trimming took 7 bases from V and 5 from J, leaving 6 bases between them. The germline gives CDR1 MDHEN, CDR2 SYDVKM. About this clone itself: What it binds is unknown.

V is TRBV28 and J is TRBJ2-1, with D perhaps TRBD2 (5 bases). This TCR came from a man aged 18 to 30 in good health. Some clones in this sample may be carry-over from other donors' samples. Sequencing was performed on naive CD4+ T cells from PBMCs. Sample subset: CD45RA+ positively selected. The CDR3 loop reads CASTRDNEQFF. The CDR3 DNA is TGTGCCAGCACGAGGGACAATGAGCAGTTCTTC.